The clone carrying this TCR beta chain has just one count. The antigen remains undetermined. This entry is derived from a study of OX40 agonist ivuxolimab in advanced cancers. Sequenced by immunoSEQ multiplex PCR; TCRdb stores in-frame clones only, minus some. Among 30,000 to 45,000 clones listed, roughly 91% were seen once. This CDR3 contains 17 residues. Unmatched junction bases numbered 10, after V lost 2 bases and J lost 6 bases. Germline V CDR1 and CDR2: SNHLY, FYNNEI. Study-wide results and caveats: CD8+ T cells were the subset that, on average, had more expanded clones than CD4+. At doses 0.1 to 3.0 mg/kg, CD4+ and CD8+ clones expanded.

The source was CD4+ or CD8+ T cells sorted from blood, collected in a trial of the OX40 agonist ivuxolimab. The V and J genes are TRBV2 and TRBJ1-5; 10 bases are shared with TRBD1. This clonotype was sampled from an adult with an advanced solid tumor such as melanoma, head and neck, liver or kidney cancer. CDR3 DNA: TGTGCCAGCAGTGAAATGTGGGACAGGGGATTTGGTCAGCCCCAGCATTTT. Encoded protein: CASSEMWDRGFGQPQHF.